This TCR beta chain came from a study of T cell repertoires and HLA-DP antigens. In the study overall: Transduced HeLa cells presented HLA-DP to CD4+ T cells.

Findings and limits, study-wide: Against one allele, clones undetected before culture averaged about 35%; against the other, around 50%.

The CDR3 spans 16 residues. Trimming cost V 0 bases and J 3 bases, with 15 bases left between them. Germline V gene sequence: CDR1 GTSNPN, CDR2 SVGIG (reference sequence). CD4+ cells expanded for about 15 days were restimulated about a day with allogeneic-DPB1 HeLa cells. Retrovirally transduced HeLa cells with HLA-DPA1/DPB1, HLA-DM, invariant chain and CD80 served as stimulators. Average purity of the negatively selected CD4+ T cells was around 98%. Amplification used primers for 54 TRBV and 13 TRBJ segments. Produced via immunoSEQ multiplex PCR; TCRdb's table is partial and in-frame only. The sample lists around 2,000 clones, less than 80% occurring once. This clone counts as medium-sized.

Sequencing used CD137- CD4+ T cells from cultured PBMCs. This chain links TRBV30 with TRBJ1-3, with D tentatively TRBD1 (6 bases). The TCR was taken from a man aged 50-59 years in good health and CMV-seronegative. CDR3: CAWSVTGGAFGNTIYF. Written as DNA, the CDR3 is TGTGCCTGGAGTGTTACGGGGGGCGCGTTTGGAAACACCATATATTTT.